This T cell receptor beta chain was sequenced during a study of blood T cell repertoires in COVID-19. Study overall: Acute-phase and convalescent COVID-19 samples originated in the United States, Italy and Spain.

Produced via immunoSEQ multiplex PCR; TCRdb's table is partial and in-frame only. The repertoire consists of 80,000 to 95,000 clones, with around 86% occurring once and the leading ten covering roughly 30%. Germline CDR1 SSHAT, CDR2 FNYEAQ (reference sequence). Trimming took 4 bases from V and 9 from J; bases not matched to a gene: 5. CDR3 length: 15 residues. Sequencing was performed on peripheral blood. The genes are TRBV7-7 and TRBJ2-1; 14 bases fit TRBD2. This TCR was sampled from a man in his forties or fifties with active or convalescent COVID-19. The CDR3 nucleotides are TGTGCCAGCAGCTCGGGACTAGCGGGGGAGGGTGAGCAGTTCTTC. It encodes CASSSGLAGEGEQFF.